The T cell receptor beta chain described here comes from a study of tumour-infiltrating T cells in Burkitt lymphoma. Study-level information: Productive clonality predicted overall and progression-free survival.

This clone turned up a few times. Clones were read by immunoSEQ multiplex PCR, and TCRdb kept only the in-frame ones, dropping some. The table records 15,000 to 20,000 clones, around four fifths of them present only once. Germline loops: CDR1 SGHAT, CDR2 FQNNGV. V lost 5 bases to trimming and J lost 2 bases, with 6 bases between them. There are 12 residues in the CDR3. What was sequenced was tumor tissue. This sequence was found in a human donor with diffuse large B-cell lymphoma. This chain uses TRBV11-2 with TRBJ1-1; unclear D gene. The CDR3 region is CASSEDNTEAFF. In DNA form, the CDR3 reads TGTGCCAGCAGCGAAGACAACACTGAAGCTTTCTTT.